These 25 T cell receptor beta chains were sequenced from one sample in a study of T cells in Graves' hyperthyroidism and ophthalmopathy. Amplification of TCR beta CDR3 regions was performed using RNA transcripts as template. The HTBI primer set drove a first-round RT-PCR of the TCR CDR3. TCRdb called the multiplex PCR reads again in MiXCR, with one record for every CDR3 protein. The profile shows hundreds of thousands of distinct CDR3 sequences, approximately 19% of them singletons. Sequences were obtained from blood. Every receptor here comes from a woman in her 50s with Graves' hyperthyroidism that later progressed to Graves' ophthalmopathy.

The chain is built from TRBV20-1 and TRBJ2-5; 7 positions match TRBD1. Losses at the gene ends were 8 bases for V and 5 bases for J; bases not matched to a gene: 17. Germline values: CDR1 DFQATT, CDR2 SNEGSKA (reference sequence). The CDR3 is 15 residues long. This CDR3 is CSTNSGLQGSETQYF. CDR3 coding DNA: TGCAGTACTAACTCGGGGCTACAGGGGTCGGAGACCCAGTACTTC.

For this clonotype: This sequence may be a read error, since a much larger clone differs from it by one base. V usage is TRBV30 and J usage is TRBJ2-2; D not resolved. CDR3 size: 12 residues. V lost 1 base and J 0 bases, leaving 0 bases between the germline ends. Germline loops: CDR1 GTSNPN, CDR2 SVGIG (reference sequence). In DNA form, the CDR3 reads TGTGCCTGGAGTGCGAACACCGGGGAGCTGTTTTTT. It yields the protein CAWSANTGELFF. Based on the CDR3 plus reference TRBV30 and TRBJ2-2, the full variable domain is SQTIHQWPATLVQPVGSPLSLECTVEGTSNPNLYWYRQAAGRGLQLLFYSVGIGQISSEVPQNLSASRPQDRQFILSSKKLLLSDSGFYLCAWSANTGELFFGEGSRLTVL.

The chain is built from TRBV6-5 and TRBJ2-1; TRBD1 matches 10 bases. This CDR3 has 16 residues. Germline loops: CDR1 MNHEY, CDR2 SVGAGI. After removal of 2 bases from V and 7 bases from J, the junction contained 8 bases not matched to a gene. In DNA form, the CDR3 reads TGTGCCAGCAGTTACATCGACAGGGGGCAAGGTAATGAGCAGTTCTTC. It specifies CASSYIDRGQGNEQFF.

This clonotype was recorded many times. This sequence joins TRBV7-8 and TRBJ2-3; 12 bases match TRBD2. CDR1 SGHVS and CDR2 FQNEAQ come from the germline V gene. V lost 1 base to trimming and J lost 5 bases; unmatched junction nucleotides: 10. The CDR3 sequence is 18 residues long. CDR3 nucleotide sequence: TGTGCCAGCAGCTTAGTACTAGCGGGGGGTTTCTCGGGAGATACGCAGTATTTT. It yields the protein CASSLVLAGGFSGDTQYF.

In this sample, this clonotype turned up many times. This sequence joins TRBV7-2 and TRBJ1-2; the match to TRBD1 covers 8 bases. V shed 5 bases and J 7 bases; nucleotides not matched to a gene: 18. This CDR3 has 17 residues. The germline CDR1 and CDR2 sequences are SGHTA and FQGNSA. The CDR3 region has the DNA TGTGCCAGCAGCCCCCACTCAGGGGGCCAAATCCCTCGTGGCTACACCTTC. It yields the protein CASSPHSGGQIPRGYTF.

The CDR3 reads CASKRGFNQPQHF. CDR3 nucleotide sequence: TGTGCCAGCAAGAGAGGCTTCAATCAGCCCCAGCATTTT. This sequence joins TRBV2 and TRBJ1-5; D not certain. The CDR3 is 13 residues long. V gave up 7 bases and J gave up 3 bases, with 10 bases separating them. CDR1 is SNHLY and CDR2 is FYNNEI in the germline V gene.

The rearrangement joins TRBV12-3 or TRBV12-4 to TRBJ1-1; D remains ambiguous. The CDR3 is 15 residues long. Trimming cost V 6 bases and J 3 bases, with 17 bases left between them. CDR3 nucleotides: TGTGCCAGCAGCTACCTCGGGAGGGAGGACACTGAAGCTTTCTTT. This translates into CASSYLGREDTEAFF.

This clonotype was seen only a few times. The chain couples TRBV5-6 to TRBJ2-7, with 13 bases matching TRBD2. The ends lost 3 bases at V and 0 bases at J; junction bases unmatched: 6. The CDR3 length is 17 residues. CDR1 and CDR2 from the germline V gene are SGHDT and YYEEEE. The CDR3: CASSWAGTSGVSYEQYF. The DNA for the CDR3 is TGTGCCAGCAGCTGGGCCGGGACTAGCGGGGTCTCCTACGAGCAGTACTTC.

This clonotype was observed at least ten times. CDR3 amino acids: CASSLRGRGGGYGYTF. In DNA form, the CDR3 reads TGTGCCAGCAGCTTAAGGGGTCGGGGGGGCGGCTATGGCTACACCTTC. V usage is TRBV11-2 and J usage is TRBJ1-2, with a weak D call TRBD1 (6 bases). The CDR3 runs 16 residues. CDR1 is SGHAT and CDR2 is FQNNGV in the germline V gene. Trimming pared 2 bases from V and 4 bases from J, leaving 17 bases between.

This clonotype showed up many times. This chain joins TRBV3-1 and TRBJ1-1, with D possibly TRBD1 on 6 matching bases. Trimming took 0 bases from V and 0 from J, leaving 8 bases between them. Germline CDR1 is LGHDT and CDR2 is YNNKEL (reference sequence). This CDR3 spans 15 amino acids. The CDR3 DNA sequence: TGTGCCAGCAGCCAAGACTACAGGGTGAACACTGAAGCTTTCTTT. Translating gives CASSQDYRVNTEAFF. Filled out from reference TRBV3-1 and TRBJ1-1, the complete variable domain reads DTAVSQTPKYLVTQMGNDKSIKCEQNLGHDTMYWYKQDSKKFLKIMFSYNNKELIINETVPNRFSPKSPDKAHLNLHINSLELGDSAVYFCASSQDYRVNTEAFFGQGTRLTVV.

This clonotype occurred many times. V gene TRBV5-1 combines with J gene TRBJ1-5; D remains unclear. This CDR3 has 13 amino acids. V was trimmed by 3 bases and J by 7 bases, leaving 11 bases between them. Germline V CDR1 and CDR2: SGHRS, YFSETQ. The CDR3 is CASSSDLGQPQHF. The CDR3 DNA reads as TGCGCCAGCAGCTCCGACCTAGGCCAGCCCCAGCATTTT.

This clonotype was picked up a small number of times. A much bigger clone sits one base away, suggesting this may be a read error. The chain employs TRBV20-1 and TRBJ2-3, with TRBD1 as a possible D gene (5 bases). Germline assignment: CDR1 DFQATT and CDR2 SNEGSKA (reference sequence). V was clipped by 3 bases and J by 6 bases, with 16 bases between them. The CDR3 length is 14 residues. This CDR3 is CSASMDIDTDTQYF. As DNA, the CDR3 is TGCAGTGCTAGTATGGACATAGACACCGATACGCAGTATTTT.

This clonotype was counted at least ten times. The V and J genes are TRBV2 and TRBJ1-1; D is unresolved. Trimming pared 1 base from V and 8 bases from J, leaving 5 bases between. The germline V gene encodes CDR1 SNHLY and CDR2 FYNNEI. The CDR3 is 11 amino acids. CDR3 sequence: CASSEVREAFF. CDR3 sequence (DNA): TGTGCCAGCAGTGAAGTGAGGGAAGCTTTCTTT.

This clonotype appeared a few times. This rearrangement joins TRBV12-5 to TRBJ2-1; D may match TRBD1 or TRBD2 (5 bases each). The CDR3 spans 13 residues. Germline CDR1 and CDR2: LGHNT and FRNRAP. The germline V and J ends were trimmed by 10 bases and 3 bases, with 13 bases remaining between them. The CDR3 bases are TGTGCTACCCGGGACGGAAACTACAATGAGCAGTTCTTC. Protein product: CATRDGNYNEQFF.

This clonotype was recorded at least ten times. The chain carries TRBV11-2 and TRBJ1-2; TRBD1 agrees at 11 bases. The CDR3 spans 13 residues. Germline V CDR1 and CDR2: SGHAT, FQNNGV. V shed 5 bases and J 8 bases; nucleotides not matched to a gene: 4. Here the CDR3 reads CASSPDRGQGYTF. CDR3 bases: TGTGCCAGCAGCCCGGACAGGGGGCAGGGCTACACCTTC.

In this sample, this clonotype turned up a few times. This may be a read error: a much more frequent sequence differs by one nucleotide. The V gene is TRBV18, the J gene TRBJ1-1; D is uncertain. The CDR3 runs 13 residues. The germline gives CDR1 KGHSH, CDR2 LQKENI. As DNA, the CDR3 is TGTGCCAGCTCACGATCAACGAACACTGGAGCTTTCTTT. Translated: CASSRSTNTGAFF.

The genes are TRBV7-3 and TRBJ2-1, with D possibly called TRBD1 or TRBD2 (5 bases each). V was cut by 4 bases and J by 8 bases, with 12 bases left in between. The CDR3 extends over 13 amino acids. Germline V gene sequence: CDR1 SGHTA, CDR2 FQGTGA. As DNA, the CDR3 is TGTGCCAGCAGCTATGGACTGGGGGATGAGCAGTTCTTC. Translating gives CASSYGLGDEQFF.

This clonotype came up a few times. The genes are TRBV5-1 and TRBJ2-1; TRBD1 agrees at 7 bases. This CDR3 comprises 15 residues. Germline V lookup: CDR1 SGHRS, CDR2 YFSETQ. The trim removed 4 bases at V and 5 bases at J, leaving 9 bases unmatched. CDR3 DNA sequence: TGCGCCAGCAGCAGGGGGCTAAACCCCCACAATGAGCAGTTCTTC. It specifies CASSRGLNPHNEQFF.

About this clonotype: A much bigger clone sits one base away, suggesting this may be a read error. V and J are TRBV30 and TRBJ1-1; D remains unclear. The V gene lost 2 bases and the J gene lost 1 base, with 5 bases spanning the gap. CDR1 and CDR2 from the germline V gene are GTSNPN and SVGIG (reference sequence). The CDR3 sequence is 12 residues long. As DNA, the CDR3 is TGTGCCTGGAGTATGGCGAACACTGAAGCTTTCTTT. The encoded protein is CAWSMANTEAFF.

The table lists this clonotype with a few counts. The V call is TRBV11-2, the J call TRBJ2-1; D ambiguous. The V and J ends lost 3 bases and 10 bases respectively, with 19 bases between them. Germline V gene data show CDR1 as SGHAT and CDR2 as FQNNGV. The CDR3 covers 15 residues. Here the CDR3 reads CASSFYQDVKGEQFF. The CDR3 DNA follows: TGTGCCAGCAGCTTTTATCAGGACGTGAAAGGGGAGCAGTTCTTC.

The chain is built from TRBV7-8 and TRBJ1-4; D may be TRBD1 (5 bases). With 7 bases removed from V and 8 bases from J, the gap between germline ends came to 14 bases. CDR3 length equals 13 residues. Germline CDR1 SGHVS, CDR2 FQNEAQ. The chain's CDR3 is CASTPGTREKLFF. DNA for the CDR3: TGTGCCAGCACCCCCGGGACCCGCGAAAAACTGTTTTTT.

The chain recombines TRBV6-1 with TRBJ1-5; 12 bases agree with TRBD1. The CDR3 is 14 amino acids. V was clipped by 8 bases and J by 7 bases; unmatched bases: 6. Germline V gene sequence: CDR1 MNHNS, CDR2 SASEGT. This CDR3 is CASVTGTGGQPQHF. The DNA of the CDR3 is TGTGCCAGCGTTACCGGGACAGGGGGCCAGCCCCAGCATTTT.

This chain joins TRBV4-1 and TRBJ2-5, with 8 bases that match TRBD1. The CDR3 is 15 amino acids. V lost 4 bases and J lost 2; bases outside the gene matches: 6. In germline, CDR1 is MGHRA, CDR2 YSYEKL. CDR3 bases: TGCGCCAGCAGCCCCAGACGGACAGGGCAAGAGACCCAGTACTTC. Protein product: CASSPRRTGQETQYF.

This clonotype came up a few times. The chain recombines TRBV10-2 with TRBJ1-1; D is undetermined. The length of the CDR3 is 13 residues. Deletions cut 3 bases from V and 7 bases from J, with 12 bases between. The germline V gene encodes CDR1 WSHSY and CDR2 SAAADI. The CDR3 DNA reads as TGCGCCAGCAGTGATTTGGCTACCTTTGAAGCTTTCTTT. Translation: CASSDLATFEAFF.

About this clonotype: A single base separates this from a much larger clone, so it may be a read error. The rearrangement joins TRBV2 to TRBJ1-2, with 10 bases lining up with TRBD1. V lost 6 bases to trimming and J lost 6 bases; unmatched junction nucleotides: 1. Germline V lookup: CDR1 SNHLY, CDR2 FYNNEI. There are 12 residues in the CDR3. The CDR3 DNA reads TGTGCCAGCAGGGGACAGGGGCATGGCTACACCTTC. Its translation is CASRGQGHGYTF.